The clone carrying this T cell receptor (beta chain) has a handful of counts. Its antigen is unknown. cDNA libraries for TCR alpha and TCR beta, carrying sample barcodes and UMIs, came from 5'RACE with constant-segment primers. Each CDR3 protein gets one entry after TCRdb re-called the 5' RACE reads with MiXCR. The sample has 300,000 to 350,000 distinct CDR3 sequences, 10% to 15% seen once. V lost 4 bases and J 2 bases, leaving 13 bases between the germline ends. CDR3 length: 14 amino acids. CDR1 is SGHRS and CDR2 is YFSETQ in the germline V gene. This entry comes from a study of T-cell memory formation after mild COVID-19. About the study: Each donor largely had its own TCR clusters. Findings of the study overall: Several responding clones turned up in pre-infection memory, indicating that cross-reactive memory may have taken part.

This sequence joins TRBV5-1 and TRBJ2-7; D may be TRBD1 (6 bases). The sequence derives from a man aged 18 to 29 who had mild COVID-19 (a few samples of this study predate the infection). Cell type and time point are not known. Sequenced material: PBMCs or a T cell subset sorted from them (not recorded which). The CDR3 region has the DNA TGCGCCAGCAGCCCCAACAGGGCCGCCTACGAGCAGTACTTC. Translation: CASSPNRAAYEQYF.